This entry is about one TCR beta chain. Its antigen is as yet unknown. Per the germline V gene, CDR1 is WSHSY and CDR2 is SAAADI. Trimming removed 5 bases from V and 4 bases from J, with 9 bases in between. This CDR3 is 13 amino acids long. Full-length variable regions came from constant-region reverse primers plus semi-nested Nested Universal Primer A PCR. TCRdb recomputed calls from the 5' RACE reads with MiXCR, one row per CDR3 protein. The table includes 7,000 to 9,000 distinct CDR3 sequences, roughly 50% detected once. Treg sorting used a CD4+CD25+CD127-/low gate. Study results and caveats: Tumor memory CD4+ T cell TCR gene usage clustered with blood and lymph node memory CD4+ cells and lymph node naive CD4+ cells. The larger-cohort validation was restricted to a single TCR beta V-J rearrangement rather than whole repertoires.

This sequence was found in a female donor with breast cancer. The chain has TRBV10-2 and TRBJ1-5, with D uncertain. The sequencing input was Tregs sorted from a lymph node. DNA for the CDR3: TGCGCCAGCAGTACAAGCCTGAATCAGCCCCAGCATTTT. It translates to CASSTSLNQPQHF.